These T cell receptor beta chains were read from a single sample in a study of identical twins. TCRdb used MiXCR to reprocess the 5' RACE reads, holding one entry per CDR3 protein. Counted here are hundreds of thousands of distinct CDR3 sequences, 9% to 15% occurring once; the ten biggest clones make up around 1.6%. The same sample was also studied in work on yellow fever vaccine responses in identical twins.

The sequencing input was PBMCs. These receptors were collected from a woman aged 18 to 35 in good health. The CDR3 runs from the conserved cysteine through the conserved F or W. A D gene is named only where the DNA matches it firmly. Size values are once, few and many counts, or a class for expanded clones, and some rows have none.

clone_size,j_call,v_call,d_call,cdr3_aa,cdr3_nt
few,TRBJ2-3,TRBV5-1,.,CASSNILVSPISTDTQYF,TGCGCCAGCAGCAATATCCTAGTTAGCCCGATAAGCACAGATACGCAGTATTTT
few,TRBJ2-3,TRBV7-2,.,CASSATDMADTQYF,TGTGCCAGCAGCGCCACGGACATGGCAGATACGCAGTATTTT
.,TRBJ2-7,TRBV12-3/TRBV12-4,.,CASSPGPASEEQYF,TGTGCCAGCAGTCCAGGCCCCGCCAGCGAGGAGCAGTACTTC
.,TRBJ2-1,TRBV20-1,.,CSARGGGVNEQFF,TGCAGTGCTAGAGGGGGGGGCGTCAATGAGCAGTTCTTC
.,TRBJ2-1,TRBV10-2,TRBD2,CASSEILAGNYNEQFF,TGCGCCAGCAGTGAAATACTAGCGGGAAATTACAATGAGCAGTTCTTC
.,TRBJ2-1,TRBV20-1,TRBD2,CSASTRLAQNEQFF,TGCAGTGCTTCCACCCGACTAGCGCAAAATGAGCAGTTCTTC
few,TRBJ2-1,TRBV20-1,TRBD2,CSARPVAGGPMNEQFF,TGCAGTGCTAGACCCGTAGCGGGAGGGCCGATGAATGAGCAGTTCTTC
.,TRBJ1-3,TRBV9,.,CASSVVSGTGNTIYF,TGTGCCAGCAGCGTAGTATCAGGGACTGGAAACACCATATATTTT
many,TRBJ1-1,TRBV2,TRBD1,CASRGQGMNTEAFF,TGTGCCAGCAGAGGACAGGGAATGAACACTGAAGCTTTCTTT
few,TRBJ2-7,TRBV5-1,TRBD1,CASSGDSPGYEQYF,TGCGCCAGCAGCGGGGACAGTCCTGGCTACGAGCAGTACTTC
.,TRBJ1-5,TRBV7-9,.,CASSSGEAQHF,TGTGCCAGCAGTTCGGGGGAAGCCCAGCATTTT
few,TRBJ2-1,TRBV7-9,TRBD2,CASSLIAGTLHNEQFF,TGTGCCAGCAGCCTAATAGCGGGAACACTCCACAATGAGCAGTTCTTC
.,TRBJ2-3,TRBV10-3,.,CAISEGGYGSADTQYF,TGTGCCATCAGTGAGGGGGGCTACGGGAGTGCGGATACGCAGTATTTT
.,TRBJ1-2,TRBV6-5,.,CASNDRYYGYTF,TGTGCCAGCAACGACAGATACTATGGCTACACCTTC
.,TRBJ2-7,TRBV20-1,.,CSAGDGFSYEQYF,TGCAGTGCCGGGGACGGATTCTCCTACGAGCAGTACTTC
few,TRBJ2-3,TRBV20-1,.,CSARDLTTQYF,TGCAGTGCTAGAGATTTGACTACGCAGTATTTT
few,TRBJ1-5,TRBV15,.,CATSSTGNQPQHF,TGTGCCACCAGCAGTACCGGCAATCAGCCCCAGCATTTT
.,TRBJ2-1,TRBV11-3,.,CASSQGPSAFEQFF,TGTGCCAGCAGCCAGGGACCCTCGGCTTTTGAGCAGTTCTTC
.,TRBJ2-7,TRBV12-3/TRBV12-4,TRBD2,CASSFQTSGSYEQYF,TGTGCCAGCAGTTTCCAGACTAGCGGAAGTTACGAGCAGTACTTC
few,TRBJ1-2,TRBV10-3,.,CAITEGTPDGYTF,TGTGCCATCACCGAGGGGACCCCGGATGGCTACACCTTC
.,TRBJ2-7,TRBV18,.,CASSPLGALEQYF,TGTGCCAGCTCACCACTAGGGGCCCTCGAGCAGTACTTC
few,TRBJ2-5,TRBV7-9,.,CASSSTNGETQYF,TGTGCCAGCAGCTCGACCAACGGGGAGACCCAGTACTTC
many,TRBJ2-6,TRBV11-2,.,CASSLVSQDGSSGANVLTF,TGTGCCAGCAGCTTAGTTTCCCAGGACGGTTCCTCTGGGGCCAACGTCCTGACTTTC
many,TRBJ2-1,TRBV3-1,.,CASSQEGGEQFF,TGTGCCAGCAGCCAAGAAGGAGGTGAGCAGTTCTTC
few,TRBJ2-2,TRBV3-1,TRBD1,CASGTGTNGELFF,TGTGCCAGCGGGACAGGGACAAACGGGGAGCTGTTTTTT
few,TRBJ1-5,TRBV20-1,.,CSASGEPDQPQHF,TGCAGTGCTAGTGGGGAGCCGGATCAGCCCCAGCATTTT
few,TRBJ2-1,TRBV6-1,TRBD1,CASRMSWTGAYNEQFF,TGTGCCAGCAGGATGTCCTGGACAGGGGCATACAATGAGCAGTTCTTC
.,TRBJ2-1,TRBV3-1,.,CASSQPGTRNEQFF,TGTGCCAGCAGCCAACCCGGGACCAGAAATGAGCAGTTCTTC
few,TRBJ2-1,TRBV24-1,.,CATSDHPSKQGNEQFF,TGTGCCACCAGTGATCACCCCTCCAAACAGGGCAATGAGCAGTTCTTC
many,TRBJ2-5,TRBV5-5,TRBD2,CASSLVLAGEETQYF,TGTGCCAGCAGCTTGGTTCTAGCGGGGGAAGAGACCCAGTACTTC
.,TRBJ1-1,TRBV6-5,.,CASGWLDPFF,TGTGCCAGCGGCTGGTTGGACCCTTTCTTT
.,TRBJ2-6,TRBV5-1,TRBD1,CASSREGQGISGANVLTF,TGCGCCAGCAGCCGGGAGGGACAGGGGATCTCTGGGGCCAACGTCCTGACTTTC
many,TRBJ2-1,TRBV12-3/TRBV12-4,TRBD2,CASSLTSGREYNEQFF,TGTGCCAGCAGTTTGACTAGCGGGAGGGAATACAATGAGCAGTTCTTC
few,TRBJ2-1,TRBV5-1,.,CASSPELANNEQFF,TGCGCCAGCAGCCCCGAACTAGCAAACAATGAGCAGTTCTTC
few,TRBJ1-2,TRBV20-1,.,CSARDPGWGYTF,TGCAGTGCTAGAGATCCGGGATGGGGCTACACCTTC
.,TRBJ2-2,TRBV7-3,.,CASSPNTGTGELFF,TGTGCCAGCAGCCCGAACACAGGAACCGGGGAGCTGTTTTTT
.,TRBJ2-3,TRBV3-1,TRBD2,CASSQTSGGVADTQYF,TGTGCCAGCAGCCAAACTAGCGGGGGGGTCGCAGATACGCAGTATTTT
.,TRBJ2-3,TRBV10-2,.,CASTDLGGIVQYF,TGCGCCAGCACCGACCTGGGGGGAATTGTGCAGTATTTT
.,TRBJ2-4,TRBV3-1,.,CASSQGQPLQYF,TGTGCCAGCAGCCAAGGACAGCCCCTTCAGTACTTC
few,TRBJ2-4,TRBV11-3,TRBD1,CASSLRGLGKNIQYF,TGTGCCAGCAGCCTCAGGGGGCTGGGCAAAAACATTCAGTACTTC
.,TRBJ1-2,TRBV20-1,TRBD1,CSASRDRENYGYTF,TGCAGTGCTTCCCGGGACAGGGAGAACTATGGCTACACCTTC